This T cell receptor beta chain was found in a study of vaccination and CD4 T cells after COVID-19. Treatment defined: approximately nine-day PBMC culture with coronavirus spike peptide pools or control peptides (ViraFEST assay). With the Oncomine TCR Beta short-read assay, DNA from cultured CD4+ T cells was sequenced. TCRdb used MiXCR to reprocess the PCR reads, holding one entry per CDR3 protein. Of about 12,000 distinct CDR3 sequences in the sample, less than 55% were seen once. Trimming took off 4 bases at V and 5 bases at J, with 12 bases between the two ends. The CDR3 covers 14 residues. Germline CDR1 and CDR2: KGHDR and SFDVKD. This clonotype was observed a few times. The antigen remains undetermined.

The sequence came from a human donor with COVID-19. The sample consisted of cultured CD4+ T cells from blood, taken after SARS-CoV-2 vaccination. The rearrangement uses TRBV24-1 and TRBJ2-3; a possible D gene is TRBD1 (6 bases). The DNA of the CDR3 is TGTGCCACCAGTGAGTCAGGGGCGGGAGATACGCAGTATTTT. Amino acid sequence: CATSESGAGDTQYF.